Listed here are 15 T cell receptor beta chains from one sample, sequenced in a study of identical twins. TCRdb processed the 5' RACE reads anew with MiXCR; each CDR3 protein has one entry. The sample lists some 660,000 distinct CDR3 sequences, 8.6% occurring once. These data were likewise used in another study, on yellow fever vaccine responses in identical twins.

Sequencing was performed on PBMCs. The source of these receptors is a woman between 18 and 29 years old in good health.

The V call is TRBV19, the J call TRBJ2-2, with D possibly being TRBD2 (5 bases). Trimming took off 6 bases at V and 4 bases at J, with 6 bases between the two ends. CDR3 length: 12 amino acids. CDR1 and CDR2 from the germline V gene are LNHDA and SQIVND (reference sequence). The CDR3 reads CASRAGTGELFF. The CDR3 DNA is TGTGCCAGTAGGGCGGGCACCGGGGAGCTGTTTTTT.

V is TRBV27 and J is TRBJ2-2, with TRBD2 matching 9 bases. The length of the CDR3 is 17 residues. V shed 5 bases, J shed 7 bases, and the junction held 14 bases outside the gene matches. The germline CDR1 and CDR2 sequences are MNHEY and SMNVEV (reference sequence). The CDR3: CASSRRLGGGAFGELFF. CDR3 coding DNA: TGTGCCAGCAGTCGCCGCTTAGGCGGGGGGGCCTTCGGGGAGCTGTTTTTT.

This clonotype appeared a few times. The rearrangement joins TRBV29-1 to TRBJ2-5; 7 bases map to TRBD2. The V segment lost 1 base and the J segment 5 bases; nucleotides outside the gene matches: 10. There are 15 residues in the CDR3. Germline V gene data show CDR1 as SQVTM and CDR2 as ANQGSEA. CDR3 loop: CSVEVGGSGWETQYF. The CDR3, as DNA: TGCAGCGTTGAAGTTGGCGGGAGCGGTTGGGAGACCCAGTACTTC.

In this sample, this clonotype turned up a few times. The rearrangement joins TRBV7-9 to TRBJ2-1, with 12 bases fitting TRBD1. CDR1 SEHNR and CDR2 FQNEAQ come from the germline V gene (reference sequence). V dropped 3 bases and J dropped 9; count of bases not matched to a gene: 3. This CDR3 has 14 residues. The CDR3 sequence: CASSFGTGGGEQFF. CDR3 nucleotides: TGTGCCAGCAGCTTTGGGACAGGGGGCGGTGAGCAGTTCTTC. Looking up the rest from reference TRBV7-9 and TRBJ2-1 gives the full variable domain: DTGVSQNPRHKITKRGQNVTFRCDPISEHNRLYWYRQTLGQGPEFLTYFQNEAQLEKSRLLSDRFSAERPKGSFSTLEIQRTEQGDSAMYLCASSFGTGGGEQFFGPGTRLTVL.

The chain is built from TRBV9 and TRBJ2-6, with D possibly being TRBD1 or TRBD2 (5 bases each). Germline V gene data show CDR1 as SGDLS and CDR2 as YYNGEE. The CDR3 runs 14 residues. Trimming removed 0 bases from V and 6 bases from J, with 7 bases in between. CDR3 coding DNA: TGTGCCAGCAGCGTAGGAGGGGTGGCCAACGTCCTGACTTTC. This encodes CASSVGGVANVLTF.

This clonotype was observed at least ten times. The J gene is TRBJ2-7, the V gene TRBV5-1; D may be TRBD1 or TRBD2 (5 bases each). Germline-derived CDR1 and CDR2 are SGHRS and YFSETQ. The CDR3 is 15 residues long. Trimming pared 4 bases from V and 0 bases from J, leaving 14 bases between. The CDR3 spells CASSPPGTSSYEQYF. The CDR3 nucleotides read TGCGCCAGCAGCCCCCCGGGGACGTCCTCCTACGAGCAGTACTTC.

In this sample, this clonotype turned up many times. V and J are TRBV12-3 or TRBV12-4 and TRBJ1-1, with D possibly TRBD1 on 6 matching bases. This CDR3 contains 15 residues. The V end lost 6 bases, the J end lost 4 bases, and 18 bases lay between the germline ends. CDR3 residues: CASSDPGAWGTEAFF. The CDR3 nucleotides are TGTGCCAGCAGCGATCCGGGGGCTTGGGGCACTGAAGCTTTCTTT.

The chain recombines TRBV27 with TRBJ2-7, with unresolved D. The germline gives CDR1 MNHEY, CDR2 SMNVEV (reference sequence). The V gene lost 2 bases and the J gene lost 2 bases, with 13 bases spanning the gap. This CDR3 is 15 amino acids long. The CDR3 protein is CASSLIVGNPYEQYF. The CDR3 region has the DNA TGTGCCAGCAGTTTAATAGTAGGAAACCCCTACGAGCAGTACTTC.

This clonotype was detected many times. This chain links TRBV5-1 with TRBJ2-3; 9 nucleotides agree with TRBD1. The CDR3 has 15 amino acids. V gave up 2 bases and J gave up 4 bases; unmatched junction bases: 5. Germline values: CDR1 SGHRS, CDR2 YFSETQ. The CDR3 spells CASSLQGARADTQYF. DNA of the CDR3: TGCGCCAGCAGCTTACAGGGGGCGAGGGCAGATACGCAGTATTTT.

This clonotype was picked up a small number of times. This chain uses TRBV14 with TRBJ2-7; D may be TRBD1 (6 bases). Germline assignment: CDR1 SGHDN and CDR2 FVKESK. Trimming removed 3 bases at V and 0 bases at J, with 12 bases between. The CDR3 runs 15 residues. The CDR3 DNA reads as TGTGCCAGCAGCCAGAGGACAGATTTCTCCTACGAGCAGTACTTC. This gives the protein CASSQRTDFSYEQYF.

This clonotype was picked up many times. The chain carries TRBV12-3 or TRBV12-4 and TRBJ1-2; D is uncertain. This CDR3 contains 12 residues. V lost 5 bases to trimming and J lost 5 bases, with 9 bases between them. In DNA, the CDR3 is TGTGCCAGCAGTGGGCGGAAGTATGGCTACACCTTC. It translates to CASSGRKYGYTF.

There are a few counts of this clonotype. This sequence joins TRBV7-9 and TRBJ1-1, with D hard to call. The CDR3 is made up of 12 amino acids. CDR1 SEHNR and CDR2 FQNEAQ come from the germline V gene (reference sequence). Trimming took off 7 bases at V and 1 base at J, with 7 bases between the two ends. The CDR3, as DNA: TGTGCCAGCAAGGAGGGGAACACTGAAGCTTTCTTT. It is translated as CASKEGNTEAFF. The full variable domain, with the rest looked up from reference TRBV7-9 and TRBJ1-1, is DTGVSQNPRHKITKRGQNVTFRCDPISEHNRLYWYRQTLGQGPEFLTYFQNEAQLEKSRLLSDRFSAERPKGSFSTLEIQRTEQGDSAMYLCASKEGNTEAFFGQGTRLTVV.

This clonotype has a count of ten or more. The genes are TRBV15 and TRBJ2-3; the match to TRBD2 covers 9 bases. Trimming took 3 bases from V and 1 from J; bases not matched to a gene: 2. The CDR3 runs to 15 residues. Germline assignment: CDR1 LNHNV and CDR2 YYDKDF (reference sequence). CDR3 region: CATSSSGRGTDTQYF. Here the CDR3 DNA reads TGTGCCACCAGCAGTAGCGGGAGAGGCACAGATACGCAGTATTTT.

The gene calls are TRBV20-1 and TRBJ2-3, with D possibly being TRBD2 (5 bases). V lost 1 base, J lost 1 base, and 15 bases lay in between. CDR1 and CDR2 (germline): DFQATT, SNEGSKA (reference sequence). The CDR3 contains 16 residues. The CDR3 loop reads CSARAIGDPRTDTQYF. As DNA, the CDR3 is TGCAGTGCTAGAGCAATCGGGGATCCGCGCACAGATACGCAGTATTTT.

This chain connects TRBV4-2 to TRBJ2-2, with 8 bases aligning to TRBD2. V lost 0 bases, J lost 3 bases, and 9 bases stayed unmatched. Per the germline V gene, CDR1 is LGHNA and CDR2 is YNFKEQ. This CDR3 region has 18 residues. The CDR3 protein is CASSQDPQRGTDTGELFF. As DNA, the CDR3 is TGTGCCAGCAGCCAAGATCCTCAGCGGGGGACCGACACCGGGGAGCTGTTTTTT.